This TCR beta chain was sequenced during a study of a mutant IDH1 vaccine in newly diagnosed glioma listed by TCRdb under 2021. For the study in its entirety: Eight vaccinations were administered to patients in weeks 1, 3, 5, 7, 11, 15, 19 and 23, corresponding to visits V03 through V10. Vaccination was initiated 4-6 weeks after radiotherapy alone, or concurrently with temozolomide cycles in the chemotherapy-containing groups. Of the approximately 30 treated patients, approximately 62% were male and 37.5% were female, and the mean age was 40.4 years. Before enrollment, patients had received standard therapy of radiotherapy alone, temozolomide alone, or radiochemotherapy with temozolomide; most received the combination. Peripheral blood was collected at six visits: V03 (baseline), V05, V07, V10, V12 and V13. For exploratory analyses, about 25 treated patients had longitudinal TCRB deep sequencing done wherever samples were available. Broader findings and caveats from the paper: The authors stated that sample limitations prevented analyses of patient blood samples from being reproduced. PBMC samples for TCRB deep sequencing were selected based on availability. Changes in the top peripheral T cell clonotypes picked up by TCRB sequencing did not appear to be linked to pseudoprogression. Immune responses induced by the vaccine were seen in more than 85% of patients across multiple MHC alleles.

Library prep was done by the immunoSEQ multiplex PCR assay. The hsTCRB Kit was used according to the manufacturer's protocol to amplify rearranged TCR beta chain sequences. Sequencing of TCRB libraries was carried out on an Illumina MiSeq. Concerning the study's data processing: The proprietary platform of the kit vendor was used for demultiplexing, trimming and gene mapping. The table was pulled from immuneACCESS by TCRdb, which kept in-frame rearrangements only. Such tables lose some clones; where checked, under half of the loss comes from unresolved V genes, and the rest has no known cause. V and J calls plus clone size are reproduced from that table; the DNA served to infer D and trimming. Within this sample are around 51,000 clones, with approximately 78% of them counted one time only. Jointly, the top ten make up under 2% of the sample. The label giving this sample's time point can be read as: week 5, during vaccination. Each vaccine dose, consisting of 300 ug of a 20-mer mutant IDH1 peptide in Montanide, was administered subcutaneously with topical imiquimod. Donors had newly diagnosed WHO grade 3 or 4 IDH1-mutant astrocytomas with loss of nuclear ATRX. The samples were drawn from NOA16, a multicentre, single-arm, open-label phase I trial in Germany that tested a mutant IDH1 peptide vaccine in humans for the first time. Genomic DNA for TCRB sequencing was extracted from EDTA blood using the DNeasy Blood and Tissue Kit.

Based on the germline V gene, the CDR1 and CDR2 sequences are LGHNA and YSLEER. The CDR3 runs 17 amino acids, cysteine and phenylalanine included. The sequence is cut down to CDR3 DNA, 51 bases in frame from base 1. V gives up 3 bases and J gives up 2 bases, and the segment between their germline ends measures 17 bases. As to this clone: Its antigen remains undetermined. No much larger clone exists at a distance of one base, and base qualities are not known.

The material sequenced was PBMCs, taken from a glioma patient whose treatment included an IDH1 peptide vaccine. The TCR originated in a woman aged 40 to 49 with glioma. The sequence joins TRBV4-3 to TRBJ2-1, and possibly TRBD1, on 6 matching bases. The CDR3 region reads CASSHEMPTGTYNEQFF. The sequenced DNA is TGCGCCAGCAGCCATGAGATGCCGACAGGAACCTACAATGAGCAGTTCTTC.